This T cell receptor beta chain was captured by sequencing in a study of CD8 T cells in Susac syndrome. CDR1 is LNHDA, CDR2 SQIVND, per germline (reference sequence). V was clipped by 3 bases and J by 4 bases, with 13 bases between them. The CDR3 totals 15 residues. Reverse transcription used roughly 0.5 to 1 ug RNA and random hexamers. A multiplex approach, immunoSEQ multiplex PCR, amplified TCR beta CDR3 across 54 Vbeta and 13 Jbeta. A single record per CDR3 protein comes from TCRdb applying MiXCR to the immunoSEQ multiplex PCR reads. The table shows 330,000 or so distinct CDR3 sequences, with over 75% occurring only once. From blood CD8+ and CD4+ T cells, TCR beta sequences were generated. The multiple sclerosis controls were treatment-naive patients affected by stable or active relapsing-remitting disease. In contrast to the negatively isolated CD8+ and CD4+ T cells, TEMRA cells were FACS-enriched.

The sample consisted of CD8+ T cells from PBMCs. The sequence was obtained from a human donor with multiple sclerosis. The chain recombines TRBV19 with TRBJ2-1, with unresolved D. CDR3 DNA: TGTGCCAGTAGTATCCGGCCGATGGTGTACAATGAGCAGTTCTTC. Its translation: CASSIRPMVYNEQFF.